These 21 T cell receptor beta chains share one sample of origin, sequenced in a study of technical replicates of blood from several donors. Libraries were prepared by immunoSEQ multiplex PCR; TCRdb keeps only in-frame clonotypes and omits some of them. The repertoire has about 44,000 clones, over 95% of them found once; the top ten carry 0.35% to 0.45%. Source material: T cells isolated from PBMCs. The receptors originated from a human donor in good health.

This chain connects TRBV29-1 to TRBJ2-4; 14 nucleotides match TRBD2. This CDR3 region has 20 residues. Germline V gene lookup returns CDR1 SQVTM and CDR2 ANQGSEA. Losses at the gene ends were 4 bases for V and 3 bases for J; bases not matched to a gene: 17. The CDR3 here is CSVGRLWGLAGERGKNIQYF. In nucleotides, the CDR3 is TGCAGCGTTGGGAGACTGTGGGGACTAGCGGGGGAGAGGGGCAAAAACATTCAGTACTTC. The full variable domain, rest sourced from reference TRBV29-1 and TRBJ2-4, is SAVISQKPSRDICQRGTSLTIQCQVDSQVTMMFWYRQQPGQSLTLIATANQGSEATYESGFVIDKFPISRPNLTFSTLTVSNMSPEDSSIYLCSVGRLWGLAGERGKNIQYFGAGTRLSVL.

This sequence joins TRBV5-1 and TRBJ1-2; 7 positions agree with TRBD1. The CDR3 runs 13 residues. The V segment lost 2 bases and the J segment 6 bases; nucleotides outside the gene matches: 4. Looked up from germline, CDR1 is SGHRS and CDR2 is YFSETQ. The CDR3 sequence is CASSFDRDNGYTF. In DNA form, the CDR3 reads TGCGCCAGCAGCTTTGACAGGGACAATGGCTACACCTTC.

The chain uses TRBV29-1 and TRBJ2-7; tentatively, D is TRBD1 (6 bases). In germline, CDR1 is SQVTM, CDR2 ANQGSEA. CDR3 length equals 11 residues. V lost 4 bases to trimming and J lost 6 bases, with 10 bases between them. As DNA, the CDR3 is TGCAGCGTTGGGGAAGGGGGCGAGCAGTACTTC. Protein: CSVGEGGEQYF.

The rearrangement links TRBV11-2 to TRBJ2-7, with 11 bases lining up with TRBD2. Germline V gives CDR1 SGHAT, CDR2 FQNNGV. With 1 base clipped from V and 4 bases from J, the junction kept 0 bases outside the gene matches. The CDR3 sequence is 14 residues long. Here the CDR3 DNA reads TGTGCCAGCAGCTTAGGACTAGCGGGATACGAGCAGTACTTC. This sequence encodes CASSLGLAGYEQYF.

This chain joins TRBV4-3 and TRBJ1-3, with D unclear. Germline CDR1 and CDR2: LGHNA and YSLEER. The CDR3 runs 15 residues. The V gene lost 1 base and the J gene lost 0 bases, with 7 bases spanning the gap. The CDR3 nucleotides are TGCGCCAGCAGCCAAGTCTACAGCTCTGGAAACACCATATATTTT. Its protein is CASSQVYSSGNTIYF.

This chain joins TRBV15 and TRBJ2-7, with no clear D. Between the trimmed V and J ends, which lost 1 base and 6 bases, there was a span of 7 bases. Germline loops: CDR1 LNHNV, CDR2 YYDKDF (reference sequence). This CDR3 contains 12 residues. The CDR3 DNA reads TGTGCCACCAGCAGAGTAACGGGCGAGCAGTACTTC. Translated: CATSRVTGEQYF.

This clone was observed once. V gene TRBV27 combines with J gene TRBJ2-2; 7 nucleotides match TRBD1. The length of the CDR3 is 16 residues. Germline assignment: CDR1 MNHEY and CDR2 SMNVEV (reference sequence). The V segment lost 2 bases and the J segment 7 bases; nucleotides outside the gene matches: 10. The CDR3 protein is CASSLGQVEGVGELFF. The CDR3 DNA reads TGTGCCAGCAGTTTAGGACAGGTAGAAGGTGTCGGGGAGCTGTTTTTT.

J is TRBJ2-3 and V is TRBV9, with 7 bases lining up with TRBD1. The trim removed 1 base at V and 5 bases at J, leaving 10 bases unmatched. Germline CDR1 SGDLS, CDR2 YYNGEE. The length of the CDR3 is 16 residues. CDR3: CASSVRGTALGDTQYF. CDR3 nucleotide sequence: TGTGCCAGCAGCGTAAGGGGGACAGCTCTGGGAGATACGCAGTATTTT.

The genes are TRBV6-5 and TRBJ1-1; TRBD1 is a possible D gene (5 bases). Per the germline V gene, CDR1 is MNHEY and CDR2 is SVGAGI. CDR3 length: 14 amino acids. The ends were cut back, 5 bases at V and 4 bases at J, with 14 bases in the middle. CDR3 protein: CASSRQGVGTEAFF. For the CDR3, the DNA is TGTGCCAGCAGTCGTCAGGGTGTAGGCACTGAAGCTTTCTTT.

The chain is built from TRBV27 and TRBJ2-1; weak D call: TRBD2 (5 bases). Trimming shortened V by 7 bases and J by 3 bases, and 28 bases separated the two germline ends. The CDR3 sequence is 19 residues long. Germline values: CDR1 MNHEY, CDR2 SMNVEV (reference sequence). CDR3 DNA: TGTGCCAGCACAAGGGCCAGCTTTTTAGGCGCAGAGGGCTACAATGAGCAGTTCTTC. Its translation: CASTRASFLGAEGYNEQFF.

This clone appeared a single time. One end of the junction is discordant with germline, which a read error may explain. The chain has TRBV5-6 and TRBJ2-1, with 10 bases lining up with TRBD2. CDR1 SGHDT and CDR2 YYEEEE come from the germline V gene. The length of the CDR3 is 12 residues. In nucleotides, the CDR3 is TGTGCCAGCAGCTTGGGTTCTAGCGGGAGAGTCTTC. Translation: CASSLGSSGRVF.

The V gene is TRBV11-3, the J gene TRBJ1-1, with D uncertain. Germline CDR1 is SGHNT and CDR2 is YENEEA. CDR3 length equals 11 residues. V shed 6 bases and J shed 10 bases, with 12 bases lying between them. CDR3 sequence (DNA): TGTGCCAGCAGTCTTGCCAGTCCAGCTTTCTTT. Protein sequence: CASSLASPAFF.

V and J are TRBV9 and TRBJ2-2; D is unresolved. Germline lookup yields CDR1 SGDLS and CDR2 YYNGEE. The CDR3 runs 13 residues. V dropped 2 bases and J dropped 4 bases, with 6 bases sitting between them. The DNA for the CDR3 is TGTGCCAGCAGCGTCACAGCCACCGGGGAGCTGTTTTTT. This encodes CASSVTATGELFF.

The chain joins TRBV5-1 to TRBJ2-7; 10 nucleotides line up with TRBD2. Trimming took 4 bases from V and 6 from J; bases not matched to a gene: 7. The CDR3 is 14 residues long. CDR1 and CDR2 (germline): SGHRS, YFSETQ. The CDR3 region has the DNA TGCGCCAGCAGCGGGTTAGCGGGAGGAGGCGAGCAGTACTTC. This gives the protein CASSGLAGGGEQYF.

This clone showed up just once. J is TRBJ1-4 and V is TRBV27; 9 bases are shared with TRBD1. V lost 3 bases to trimming and J lost 2 bases; unmatched junction nucleotides: 4. Germline V gene sequence: CDR1 MNHEY, CDR2 SMNVEV (reference sequence). The CDR3 sequence is 16 residues long. The CDR3 sequence is CASSFYGQGTNEKLFF. CDR3 nucleotide sequence: TGTGCCAGCAGTTTTTACGGACAGGGGACTAATGAAAAACTGTTTTTT.

V is TRBV4-1 and J is TRBJ1-3, with D unclear. There are 16 residues in the CDR3. Germline lookup yields CDR1 MGHRA and CDR2 YSYEKL. Trimming took off 0 bases at V and 0 bases at J, with 9 bases between the two ends. CDR3 region: CASSQDRGSSGNTIYF. The CDR3 bases are TGCGCCAGCAGCCAAGATAGAGGGAGCTCTGGAAACACCATATATTTT.

The chain uses TRBV28 and TRBJ2-7; TRBD1 matches 7 bases. From germline, CDR1 is MDHEN and CDR2 SYDVKM. This CDR3 region has 14 residues. The V gene end was trimmed by 2 bases and the J gene end by 6 bases; junction bases not matched to a gene: 7. CDR3 sequence: CASSLPDRAGEQYF. In DNA form, the CDR3 reads TGTGCCAGCAGTTTACCTGACAGGGCGGGCGAGCAGTACTTC.

The rearrangement joins TRBV7-6 to TRBJ2-7; maybe TRBD2 (6 bases). Germline V lookup: CDR1 SGHVS, CDR2 FNYEAQ. The CDR3 is 14 amino acids. Trimming removed 0 bases from V and 2 bases from J, with 8 bases in between. CDR3 in DNA: TGTGCCAGCAGCTTAGCGGAGGGAACCTACGAGCAGTACTTC. It specifies CASSLAEGTYEQYF.

The chain joins TRBV15 to TRBJ1-2; no clear D gene. V lost 6 bases and J lost 5, with 13 bases in between. The CDR3 length is 13 residues. Per the germline V gene, CDR1 is LNHNV and CDR2 is YYDKDF (reference sequence). CDR3 nucleotides: TGTGCCACCAGTGAGGGAGTAGGGTATGGCTACACCTTC. It codes for CATSEGVGYGYTF. Together with reference TRBV15 and TRBJ1-2, the CDR3 gives the full variable domain: DAMVIQNPRYQVTQFGKPVTLSCSQTLNHNVMYWYQQKSSQAPKLLFHYYDKDFNNEADTPDNFQSRRPNTSFCFLDIRSPGLGDTAMYLCATSEGVGYGYTFGSGTRLTVV.

The chain carries TRBV27 and TRBJ2-7; 7 bases are a match to TRBD2. Germline V gene lookup returns CDR1 MNHEY and CDR2 SMNVEV (reference sequence). This CDR3 has 18 amino acids. Trimming removed 3 bases from V and 3 bases from J; junction bases left unmatched: 17. CDR3 region: CASSFLGVGSGFLYEQYF. The DNA for the CDR3 is TGTGCCAGCAGTTTTCTTGGGGTGGGTAGCGGGTTTCTCTACGAGCAGTACTTC.

V usage is TRBV5-8 and J usage is TRBJ2-1; tentative D call: TRBD1 (5 bases). The CDR3 has 14 amino acids. V lost 7 bases, J lost 4 bases, and 15 bases lay in between. Looked up from germline, CDR1 is SGHTS and CDR2 is YDEGEE. CDR3 sequence: CASPDNSDYNEQFF. DNA of the CDR3: TGTGCCAGCCCGGACAATTCGGATTACAATGAGCAGTTCTTC.